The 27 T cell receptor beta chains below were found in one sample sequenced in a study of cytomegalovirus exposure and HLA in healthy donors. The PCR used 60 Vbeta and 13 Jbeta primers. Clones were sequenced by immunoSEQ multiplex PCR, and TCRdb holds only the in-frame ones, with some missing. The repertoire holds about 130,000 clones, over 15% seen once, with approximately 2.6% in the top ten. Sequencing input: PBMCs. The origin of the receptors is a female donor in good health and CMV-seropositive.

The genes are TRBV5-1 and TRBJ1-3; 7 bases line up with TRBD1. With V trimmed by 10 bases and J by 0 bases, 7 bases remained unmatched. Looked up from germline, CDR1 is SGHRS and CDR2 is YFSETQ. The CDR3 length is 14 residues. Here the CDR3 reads CACKRDSSGNTIYF. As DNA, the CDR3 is TGCGCCTGCAAAAGGGACAGCTCTGGAAACACCATATATTTT.

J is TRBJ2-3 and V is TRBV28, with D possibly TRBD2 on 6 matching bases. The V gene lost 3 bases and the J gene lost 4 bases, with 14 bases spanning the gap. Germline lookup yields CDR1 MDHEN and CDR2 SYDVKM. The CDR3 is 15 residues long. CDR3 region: CASSFRSGDSDTQYF. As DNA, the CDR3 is TGTGCCAGCAGTTTTCGGTCGGGAGACTCAGATACGCAGTATTTT.

CDR3 bases: TGTGCCAGCACCCTAGGACAAATTACAGTAAGGGCCAACGTCCTGACTTTC. Its translation is CASTLGQITVRANVLTF. The chain has TRBV5-6 and TRBJ2-6; D perhaps matches TRBD1 (5 bases). The CDR3 loop spans 17 amino acids. The V end was cut by 6 bases, the J end by 5 bases, with 21 bases between. Germline CDR1 reads SGHDT; CDR2 reads YYEEEE.

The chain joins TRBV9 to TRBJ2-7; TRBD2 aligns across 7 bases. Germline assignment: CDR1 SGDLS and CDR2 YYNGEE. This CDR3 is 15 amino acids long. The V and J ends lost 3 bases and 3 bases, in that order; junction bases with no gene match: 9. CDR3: CASSATSQAYYEQYF. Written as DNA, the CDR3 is TGTGCCAGCAGCGCGACTAGCCAAGCGTACTACGAGCAGTACTTC.

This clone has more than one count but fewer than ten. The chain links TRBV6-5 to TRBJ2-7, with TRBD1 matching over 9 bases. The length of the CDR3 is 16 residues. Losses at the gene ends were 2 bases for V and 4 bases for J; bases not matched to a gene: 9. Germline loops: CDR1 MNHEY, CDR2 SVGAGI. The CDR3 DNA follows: TGTGCCAGCAGTTACGCAACCGGGACAGGGATGTACGAGCAGTACTTC. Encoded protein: CASSYATGTGMYEQYF.

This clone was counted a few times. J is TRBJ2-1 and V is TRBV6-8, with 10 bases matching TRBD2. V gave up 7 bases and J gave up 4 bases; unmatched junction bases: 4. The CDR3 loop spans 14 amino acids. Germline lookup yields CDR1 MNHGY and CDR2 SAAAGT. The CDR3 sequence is CASNLLAGYNEQFF. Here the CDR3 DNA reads TGTGCCAGCAACTTACTAGCGGGATACAATGAGCAGTTCTTC.

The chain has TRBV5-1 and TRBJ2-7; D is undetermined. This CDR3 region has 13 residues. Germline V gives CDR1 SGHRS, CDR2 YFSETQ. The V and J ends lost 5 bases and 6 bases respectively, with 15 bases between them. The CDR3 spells CASSIVELGEQYF. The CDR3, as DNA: TGCGCCAGCAGTATTGTGGAGTTGGGCGAGCAGTACTTC.

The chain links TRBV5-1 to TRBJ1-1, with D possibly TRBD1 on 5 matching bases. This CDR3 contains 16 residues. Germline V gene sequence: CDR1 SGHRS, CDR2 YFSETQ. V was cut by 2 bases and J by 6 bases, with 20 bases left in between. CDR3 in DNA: TGCGCCAGCAGCTTCCTATTAATAACTACAGGAGCTGAAGCTTTCTTT. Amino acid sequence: CASSFLLITTGAEAFF.

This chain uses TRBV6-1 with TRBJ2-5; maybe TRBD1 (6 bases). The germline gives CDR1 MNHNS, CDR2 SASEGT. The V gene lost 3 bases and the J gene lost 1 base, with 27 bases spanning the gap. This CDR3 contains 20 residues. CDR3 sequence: CASSDGSLEGVSWAQETQYF. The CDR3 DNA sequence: TGTGCCAGCAGTGACGGGTCCCTAGAGGGGGTCAGTTGGGCCCAAGAGACCCAGTACTTC.

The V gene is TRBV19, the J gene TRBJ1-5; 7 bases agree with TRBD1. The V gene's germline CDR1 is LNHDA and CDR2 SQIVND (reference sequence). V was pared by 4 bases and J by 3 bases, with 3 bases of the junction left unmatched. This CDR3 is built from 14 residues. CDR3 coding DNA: TGTGCCAGTAGTAGGGACAGAAACAATCAGCCCCAGCATTTT. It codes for CASSRDRNNQPQHF.

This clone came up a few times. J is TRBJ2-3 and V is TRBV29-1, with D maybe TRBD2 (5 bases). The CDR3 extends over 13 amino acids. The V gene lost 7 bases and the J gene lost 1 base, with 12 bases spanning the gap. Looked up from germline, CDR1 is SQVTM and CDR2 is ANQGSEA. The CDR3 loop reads CSAKVGGTDTQYF. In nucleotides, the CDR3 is TGCAGCGCCAAGGTGGGAGGCACAGATACGCAGTATTTT.

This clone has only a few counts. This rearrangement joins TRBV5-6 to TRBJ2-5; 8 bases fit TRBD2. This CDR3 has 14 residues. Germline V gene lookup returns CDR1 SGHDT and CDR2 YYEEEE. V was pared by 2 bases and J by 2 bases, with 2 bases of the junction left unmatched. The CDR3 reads CASSFGTRQETQYF. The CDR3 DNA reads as TGTGCCAGCAGCTTCGGGACTAGACAAGAGACCCAGTACTTC.

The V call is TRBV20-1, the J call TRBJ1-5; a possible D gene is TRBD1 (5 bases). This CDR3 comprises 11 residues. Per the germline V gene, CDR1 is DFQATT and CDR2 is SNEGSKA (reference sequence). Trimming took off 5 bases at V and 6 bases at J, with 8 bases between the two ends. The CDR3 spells CSARGGQPQHF. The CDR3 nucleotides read TGCAGTGCTCGCGGGGGTCAGCCCCAGCATTTT.

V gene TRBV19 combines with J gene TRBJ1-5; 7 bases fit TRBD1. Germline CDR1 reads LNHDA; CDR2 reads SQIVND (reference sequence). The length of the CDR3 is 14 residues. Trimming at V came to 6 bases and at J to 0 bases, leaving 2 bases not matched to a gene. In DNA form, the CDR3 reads TGTGCCAGTAGCCGACAGGGTAGCAATCAGCCCCAGCATTTT. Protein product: CASSRQGSNQPQHF.

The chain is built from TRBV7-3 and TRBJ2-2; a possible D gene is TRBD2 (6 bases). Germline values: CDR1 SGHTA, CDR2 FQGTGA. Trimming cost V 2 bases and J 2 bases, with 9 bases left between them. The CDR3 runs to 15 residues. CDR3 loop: CASSLFGTNTGELFF. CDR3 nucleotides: TGTGCCAGCAGCTTATTCGGGACTAACACCGGGGAGCTGTTTTTT.

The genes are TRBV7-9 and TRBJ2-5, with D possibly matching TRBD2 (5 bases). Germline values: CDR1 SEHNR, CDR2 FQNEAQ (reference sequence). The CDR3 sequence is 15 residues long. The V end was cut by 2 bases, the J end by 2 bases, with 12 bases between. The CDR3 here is CASSLIREKQETQYF. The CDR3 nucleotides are TGTGCCAGCAGCTTAATAAGGGAGAAACAAGAGACCCAGTACTTC.

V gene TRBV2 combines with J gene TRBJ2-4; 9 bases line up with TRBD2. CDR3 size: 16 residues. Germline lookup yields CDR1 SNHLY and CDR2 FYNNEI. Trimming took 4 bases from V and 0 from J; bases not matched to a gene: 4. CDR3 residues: CASSGRGGEAKNIQYF. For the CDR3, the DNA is TGTGCCAGCAGTGGTCGCGGGGGGGAAGCCAAAAACATTCAGTACTTC. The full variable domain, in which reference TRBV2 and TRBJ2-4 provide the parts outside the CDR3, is EPEVTQTPSHQVTQMGQEVILRCVPISNHLYFYWYRQILGQKVEFLVSFYNNEISEKSEIFDDQFSVERPDGSNFTLKIRSTKLEDSAMYFCASSGRGGEAKNIQYFGAGTRLSVL.

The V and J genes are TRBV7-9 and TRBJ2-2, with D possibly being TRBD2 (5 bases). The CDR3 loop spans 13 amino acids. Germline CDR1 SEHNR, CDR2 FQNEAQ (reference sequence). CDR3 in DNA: TGTGCTATCGAGGGAATCAACACCGGGGAGCTGTTTTTT. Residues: CAIEGINTGELFF.

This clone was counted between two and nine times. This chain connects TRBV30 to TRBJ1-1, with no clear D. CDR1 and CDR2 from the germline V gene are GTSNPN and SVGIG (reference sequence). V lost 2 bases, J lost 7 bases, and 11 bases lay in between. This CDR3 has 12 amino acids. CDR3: CAWSPPGVEAFF. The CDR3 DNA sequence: TGTGCCTGGAGTCCCCCCGGAGTTGAAGCTTTCTTT.

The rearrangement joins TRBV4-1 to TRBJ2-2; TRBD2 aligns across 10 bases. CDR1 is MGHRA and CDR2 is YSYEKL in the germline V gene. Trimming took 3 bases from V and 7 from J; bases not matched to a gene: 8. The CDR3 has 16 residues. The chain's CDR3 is CASSQQSGGAVGELFF. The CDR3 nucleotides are TGCGCCAGCAGCCAGCAGAGCGGGGGGGCCGTCGGGGAGCTGTTTTTT.

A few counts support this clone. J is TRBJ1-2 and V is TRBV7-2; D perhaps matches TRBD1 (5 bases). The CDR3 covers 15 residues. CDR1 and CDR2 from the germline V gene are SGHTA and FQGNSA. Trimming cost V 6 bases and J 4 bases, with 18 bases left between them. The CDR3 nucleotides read TGTGCCAGCAGTCTTAGACAGATTCCCTTCTATGGCTACACCTTC. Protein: CASSLRQIPFYGYTF.

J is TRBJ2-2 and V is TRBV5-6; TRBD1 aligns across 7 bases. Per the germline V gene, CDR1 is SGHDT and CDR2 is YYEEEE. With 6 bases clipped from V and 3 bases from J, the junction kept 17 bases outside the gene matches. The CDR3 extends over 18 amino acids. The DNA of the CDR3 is TGTGCCAGCACCGTAATTATCAGACAGGGCGGAGACACCGGGGAGCTGTTTTTT. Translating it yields CASTVIIRQGGDTGELFF.

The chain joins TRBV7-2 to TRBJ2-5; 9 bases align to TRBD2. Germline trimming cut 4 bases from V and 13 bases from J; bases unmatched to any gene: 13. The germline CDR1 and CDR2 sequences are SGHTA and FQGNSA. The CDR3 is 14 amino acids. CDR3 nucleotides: TGTGCCAGCAGCTCTTTAGCGGGGGTGGACCTATGGTACTTC. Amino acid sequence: CASSSLAGVDLWYF.

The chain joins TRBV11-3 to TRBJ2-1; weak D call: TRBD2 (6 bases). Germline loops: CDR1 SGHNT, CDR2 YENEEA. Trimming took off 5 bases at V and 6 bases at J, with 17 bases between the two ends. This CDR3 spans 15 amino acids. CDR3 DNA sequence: TGTGCCAGCAGCCCCGCGGGGCTTCACCGCAATGAGCAGTTCTTC. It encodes CASSPAGLHRNEQFF.

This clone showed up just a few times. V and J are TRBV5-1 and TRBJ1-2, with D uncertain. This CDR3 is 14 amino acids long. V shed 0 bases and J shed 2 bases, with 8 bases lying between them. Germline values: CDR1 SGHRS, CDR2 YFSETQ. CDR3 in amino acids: CASSLGYMNYGYTF. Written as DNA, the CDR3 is TGCGCCAGCAGCTTGGGTTACATGAACTATGGCTACACCTTC.

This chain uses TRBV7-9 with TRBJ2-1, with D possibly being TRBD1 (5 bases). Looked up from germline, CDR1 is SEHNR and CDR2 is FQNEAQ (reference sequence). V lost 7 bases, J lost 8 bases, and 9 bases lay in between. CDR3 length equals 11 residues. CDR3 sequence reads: CASKVRDEQFF. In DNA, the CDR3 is TGTGCCAGCAAGGTCAGGGATGAGCAGTTCTTC.

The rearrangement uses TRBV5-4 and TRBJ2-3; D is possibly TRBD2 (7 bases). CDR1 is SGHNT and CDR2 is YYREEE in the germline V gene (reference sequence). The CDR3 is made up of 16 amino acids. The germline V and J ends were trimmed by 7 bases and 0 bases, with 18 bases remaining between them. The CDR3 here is CASGGASGSSTDTQYF. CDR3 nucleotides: TGTGCCAGCGGGGGGGCTTCCGGATCTAGCACAGATACGCAGTATTTT.